What follows are 31 T cell receptor beta chains derived from one specimen sequenced in a study of cytotoxic CD8 clonotypes in ibrutinib-treated CLL. Some clones are missing from TCRdb's copy, which holds only in-frame ones; the method was immunoSEQ multiplex PCR. Of approximately 100,000 clones listed, 58% were seen once; the top ten hold about 40%. This material consisted of PBMCs, taken after 24 months of ibrutinib treatment. These receptor sequences come from a human donor with chronic lymphocytic leukemia.

The table lists this clone with a few counts. This chain links TRBV5-1 with TRBJ2-5; TRBD2 is a possible D gene (5 bases). V lost 0 bases, J lost 5 bases, and 17 bases lay in between. This CDR3 contains 16 residues. Germline assignment: CDR1 SGHRS and CDR2 YFSETQ. The CDR3: CASSLARDLSTETQYF. The CDR3 DNA is TGCGCCAGCAGCTTGGCGAGGGATCTCAGTACGGAGACCCAGTACTTC.

The J gene is TRBJ2-5, the V gene TRBV11-3; TRBD1 might be the D (5 bases). Trimming shortened V by 5 bases and J by 6 bases, and 16 bases separated the two germline ends. The germline V gene encodes CDR1 SGHNT and CDR2 YENEEA. CDR3 length equals 14 residues. The CDR3 sequence is CASSQGIIVQTQYF. The DNA of the CDR3 is TGTGCCAGCAGCCAGGGAATAATAGTACAGACCCAGTACTTC.

V usage is TRBV6-1 and J usage is TRBJ2-7; no firm D call. This CDR3 comprises 16 residues. The germline gives CDR1 MNHNS, CDR2 SASEGT. V was cut by 1 base and J by 3 bases, with 16 bases left in between. The CDR3 sequence: CASSEGRRPGGYEQYF. CDR3 sequence (DNA): TGTGCCAGCAGTGAAGGTCGCCGCCCGGGCGGCTACGAGCAGTACTTC.

The chain joins TRBV27 to TRBJ2-7, with TRBD1 matching 8 bases. This CDR3 is built from 13 residues. Per the germline V gene, CDR1 is MNHEY and CDR2 is SMNVEV (reference sequence). V dropped 6 bases and J dropped 2; count of bases not matched to a gene: 3. CDR3 region: CASSEDRAYEQYF. CDR3 DNA sequence: TGTGCCAGCAGCGAGGACAGGGCCTACGAGCAGTACTTC.

There are many counts of this clone. The chain employs TRBV11-3 and TRBJ1-1; 8 bases line up with TRBD1. After removal of 4 bases from V and 1 base from J, the junction contained 2 bases not matched to a gene. The CDR3 has 14 residues. Germline loops: CDR1 SGHNT, CDR2 YENEEA. This chain's CDR3 is CASSWTGTNTEAFF. CDR3 DNA sequence: TGTGCCAGCAGCTGGACAGGGACGAACACTGAAGCTTTCTTT.

In its sample, this clone was seen once. For the CDR3, the DNA is TGTGCCAGCAGTGAAACCGGGGGTTTGGATCAGCCCCAGCATTTT. As protein: CASSETGGLDQPQHF. This chain links TRBV2 with TRBJ1-5, with D tentatively TRBD1 (5 bases). The CDR3 contains 15 residues. V was trimmed by 2 bases and J by 5 bases, leaving 13 bases between them. Germline V gene lookup returns CDR1 SNHLY and CDR2 FYNNEI.

V and J are TRBV6-5 and TRBJ1-2; tentative D call: TRBD1 (6 bases). Trimming pared 4 bases from V and 4 bases from J, leaving 7 bases between. This CDR3 is built from 12 residues. The germline V gene encodes CDR1 MNHEY and CDR2 SVGAGI. CDR3 residues: CASSSGVYGYTF. In nucleotides, the CDR3 is TGTGCCAGCAGTTCAGGGGTCTATGGCTACACCTTC.

The chain couples TRBV30 to TRBJ1-1; D may be TRBD1 (5 bases). This CDR3 spans 15 amino acids. Trimming took off 0 bases at V and 1 base at J, with 12 bases between the two ends. The V gene's germline CDR1 is GTSNPN and CDR2 SVGIG (reference sequence). Here the CDR3 DNA reads TGTGCCTGGAGTGTTAAAGCGGGACGGAACACTGAAGCTTTCTTT. Amino acids: CAWSVKAGRNTEAFF.

The genes are TRBV5-6 and TRBJ2-1, with 12 bases aligning to TRBD2. Germline V lookup: CDR1 SGHDT, CDR2 YYEEEE. Trimming removed 7 bases from V and 5 bases from J; junction bases left unmatched: 4. This CDR3 is 14 amino acids long. The CDR3 spells CASRPSGGDNEQFF. Here the CDR3 DNA reads TGTGCCAGCCGTCCTAGCGGGGGGGACAATGAGCAGTTCTTC.

This chain joins TRBV5-4 and TRBJ1-1; D call uncertain. CDR1 is SGHNT, CDR2 YYREEE, per germline (reference sequence). The CDR3 is 14 residues long. V was cut by 5 bases and J by 4 bases, with 15 bases left in between. The DNA for the CDR3 is TGTGCCAGCAGGGTTTACCACACGGGCACTGAAGCTTTCTTT. This sequence encodes CASRVYHTGTEAFF. The full variable domain, with the rest looked up from reference TRBV5-4 and TRBJ1-1, is ETGVTQSPTHLIKTRGQQVTLRCSSQSGHNTVSWYQQALGQGPQFIFQYYREEENGRGNFPPRFSGLQFPNYSSELNVNALELDDSALYLCASRVYHTGTEAFFGQGTRLTVV.

The chain recombines TRBV7-2 with TRBJ1-5; D is unclear. Trimming stripped 2 bases from V and 5 bases from J, with 13 bases between. The CDR3 contains 15 residues. The germline V gene has CDR1 SGHTA and CDR2 FQGNSA. CDR3 in amino acids: CASSLRMGLDQPQHF. Written as DNA, the CDR3 is TGTGCCAGCAGCTTACGAATGGGTTTGGATCAGCCCCAGCATTTT.

The V gene is TRBV7-8, the J gene TRBJ1-5; possible D gene TRBD1, 5 bases. The CDR3 length is 15 residues. Germline V gene sequence: CDR1 SGHVS, CDR2 FQNEAQ. V lost 5 bases and J lost 0, with 11 bases in between. CDR3 DNA sequence: TGTGCCAGCAGCGTACGACAGAATAGCAATCAGCCCCAGCATTTT. This gives the protein CASSVRQNSNQPQHF.

The gene calls are TRBV28 and TRBJ2-7; tentative D call: TRBD2 (6 bases). The V end lost 6 bases, the J end lost 1 base, and 28 bases lay between the germline ends. The CDR3 is 19 amino acids. Germline lookup yields CDR1 MDHEN and CDR2 SYDVKM. CDR3 sequence reads: CASSLRLGWWRGGSYEQYF. CDR3 nucleotide sequence: TGTGCCAGCAGCCTTAGACTTGGGTGGTGGCGGGGAGGTTCCTACGAGCAGTACTTC.

The chain employs TRBV9 and TRBJ2-7, with TRBD1 identical over 7 bases. Germline assignment: CDR1 SGDLS and CDR2 YYNGEE. V trimming: 1 base; J trimming: 4 bases; junction bases outside the gene matches: 5. The CDR3 loop spans 14 amino acids. The CDR3 spells CASSVRDRPYEQYF. CDR3 in DNA: TGTGCCAGCAGCGTACGGGACAGACCATACGAGCAGTACTTC.

The chain combines TRBV5-1 with TRBJ1-4; 7 nucleotides align to TRBD1. The CDR3 has 14 residues. CDR1 is SGHRS and CDR2 is YFSETQ in the germline V gene. The junction had 10 bases not matched to a gene; V was cut back by 4 bases and J by 10 bases. CDR3: CASSEEGARGKLFF. For the CDR3, the DNA is TGCGCCAGCAGCGAGGAGGGGGCTAGGGGAAAACTGTTTTTT.

This clone showed up just a few times. The chain combines TRBV30 with TRBJ1-2; TRBD1 is a possible D gene (6 bases). This CDR3 spans 14 amino acids. The germline V gene encodes CDR1 GTSNPN and CDR2 SVGIG (reference sequence). V dropped 2 bases and J dropped 2 bases, with 12 bases sitting between them. The CDR3 protein is CAWSRTGINYGYTF. The CDR3 DNA reads as TGTGCCTGGAGTCGCACAGGGATAAACTATGGCTACACCTTC.

In its sample, this clone was seen once. The chain has TRBV7-9 and TRBJ2-5; possible D gene TRBD1, 6 bases. The J call may be incorrect, as the DNA end agrees better with TRBJ2-7. There are 13 residues in the CDR3. Germline V gene sequence: CDR1 SEHNR, CDR2 FQNEAQ (reference sequence). CDR3 sequence (DNA): TGTGCCAGCGGGACACGGTCCTCCTACGAGCAGTACTTC. Translated, it gives CASGTRSSYEQYF.

The chain joins TRBV5-1 to TRBJ2-1, with 7 bases identical to TRBD1. Germline CDR1 SGHRS, CDR2 YFSETQ. V shed 4 bases, J shed 5 bases, and the junction held 9 bases outside the gene matches. The CDR3 is made up of 15 amino acids. Here the CDR3 DNA reads TGCGCCAGCAGCGCGACAGGGAAAAGGAACAATGAGCAGTTCTTC. Translation: CASSATGKRNNEQFF.

This clone was observed a few times. The rearrangement uses TRBV29-1 and TRBJ1-2; unclear D gene. V gave up 0 bases and J gave up 12 bases, with 17 bases separating them. Per the germline V gene, CDR1 is SQVTM and CDR2 is ANQGSEA. This CDR3 has 13 residues. The CDR3 bases are TGCAGCGTTGAAGATCTTAGTGGGCCCTTTGACACCTTC. Protein product: CSVEDLSGPFDTF.

This clone was recorded a few times. This chain joins TRBV6-6 and TRBJ1-4; 10 nucleotides match TRBD1. The germline gives CDR1 MNHNY, CDR2 SVGAGI (reference sequence). J was trimmed by 8 bases and V by 6 bases; bases with no gene match: 6. This CDR3 spans 14 amino acids. The CDR3 loop is CASSPGQGREKLFF. In nucleotides, the CDR3 is TGTGCCAGCAGCCCGGGACAGGGGCGCGAAAAACTGTTTTTT.

This clone was recorded only once. J is TRBJ1-1 and V is TRBV2; 8 nucleotides line up with TRBD1. V lost 6 bases, J lost 2 bases, and 11 bases stayed unmatched. The germline CDR1 and CDR2 sequences are SNHLY and FYNNEI. There are 16 residues in the CDR3. CDR3 DNA sequence: TGTGCCAGCAGCCTGGACAGGGTGAATAAAAACACTGAAGCTTTCTTT. It is translated as CASSLDRVNKNTEAFF. The full variable domain, its missing parts supplied by reference TRBV2 and TRBJ1-1, is EPEVTQTPSHQVTQMGQEVILRCVPISNHLYFYWYRQILGQKVEFLVSFYNNEISEKSEIFDDQFSVERPDGSNFTLKIRSTKLEDSAMYFCASSLDRVNKNTEAFFGQGTRLTVV.

The V gene is TRBV10-3, the J gene TRBJ2-2; a possible D gene is TRBD2 (5 bases). Trimming pared 0 bases from V and 4 bases from J, leaving 6 bases between. The CDR3 has 14 amino acids. Germline CDR1 ENHRY, CDR2 SYGVKD. CDR3 DNA: TGTGCCATCAGTGAGTCAGGGAGCACCGGGGAGCTGTTTTTT. As protein: CAISESGSTGELFF.

The V and J genes are TRBV4-2 and TRBJ2-1; 7 positions agree with TRBD1. V trimming: 0 bases; J trimming: 5 bases; junction bases outside the gene matches: 7. The CDR3 sequence is 16 residues long. Germline-derived CDR1 and CDR2 are LGHNA and YNFKEQ. The DNA for the CDR3 is TGTGCCAGCAGCCAAGATATAACAGGGGTTCACAATGAGCAGTTCTTC. It codes for CASSQDITGVHNEQFF.

This clone was seen a single time. This rearrangement joins TRBV6-5 to TRBJ1-2, with D possibly matching TRBD1 (5 bases). Trimming shortened V by 0 bases and J by 3 bases, and 8 bases separated the two germline ends. This CDR3 region has 14 residues. Looked up from germline, CDR1 is MNHEY and CDR2 is SVGAGI. The CDR3 reads CASSYSTRDYGYTF. CDR3 sequence (DNA): TGTGCCAGCAGTTACTCGACCAGGGACTATGGCTACACCTTC.

This chain links TRBV28 with TRBJ2-5; 9 bases are shared with TRBD1. The CDR3 has 16 amino acids. Germline values: CDR1 MDHEN, CDR2 SYDVKM. Trimming took 4 bases from V and 2 from J; bases not matched to a gene: 8. The CDR3 spells CASSSPRGQGQETQYF. In DNA, the CDR3 is TGTGCCAGCAGTTCTCCCAGGGGACAGGGTCAAGAGACCCAGTACTTC.

The V and J genes are TRBV5-4 and TRBJ1-6; 7 bases line up with TRBD1. The CDR3 has 15 residues. In germline, CDR1 is SGHNT, CDR2 YYREEE (reference sequence). V lost 4 bases and J lost 8; bases outside the gene matches: 9. Here the CDR3 reads CASSLGGTAYSPLHF. Here the CDR3 DNA reads TGTGCCAGCAGCCTGGGCGGGACAGCCTATTCACCCCTCCACTTT.

This clone was seen only a few times. The gene calls are TRBV7-2 and TRBJ2-3, with TRBD1 matching over 8 bases. V dropped 1 base and J dropped 10; count of bases not matched to a gene: 1. Germline V gene sequence: CDR1 SGHTA, CDR2 FQGNSA. This CDR3 contains 12 residues. In DNA, the CDR3 is TGTGCCAGCAGCTTAGAGACAGGGGCGCAGTATTTT. As protein: CASSLETGAQYF. Full variable domain (rest looked up from reference TRBV7-2 and TRBJ2-3): GAGVSQSPSNKVTEKGKDVELRCDPISGHTALYWYRQSLGQGLEFLIYFQGNSAPDKSGLPSDRFSAERTGGSVSTLTIQRTQQEDSAVYLCASSLETGAQYFGPGTRLTVL.

The V call is TRBV7-8, the J call TRBJ1-1, with 8 bases identical to TRBD1. J lost 1 base, V lost 5 bases, and 3 bases had no gene match. The CDR3 covers 14 residues. Germline V gives CDR1 SGHVS, CDR2 FQNEAQ. CDR3 nucleotide sequence: TGTGCCAGCAGCCTTCAGGGGGCGAACACTGAAGCTTTCTTT. This translates into CASSLQGANTEAFF.

The rearrangement joins TRBV5-4 to TRBJ2-1; tentative D call: TRBD1 (6 bases). The CDR3 is 14 residues long. Germline CDR1 SGHNT, CDR2 YYREEE (reference sequence). Trimming stripped 7 bases from V and 5 bases from J, with 16 bases between. The CDR3 is CASAERTDNNEQFF. The CDR3, as DNA: TGTGCCAGCGCCGAAAGGACAGACAACAATGAGCAGTTCTTC. The entire variable domain, with the rest obtained from reference TRBV5-4 and TRBJ2-1, is as follows: ETGVTQSPTHLIKTRGQQVTLRCSSQSGHNTVSWYQQALGQGPQFIFQYYREEENGRGNFPPRFSGLQFPNYSSELNVNALELDDSALYLCASAERTDNNEQFFGPGTRLTVL.

CDR3 region: CASTLTLQGANSPLHF. For the CDR3, the DNA is TGTGCCAGCACCCTTACCTTACAGGGGGCTAATTCACCCCTCCACTTT. The chain has TRBV6-6 and TRBJ1-6; 9 bases fit TRBD1. CDR1 and CDR2 from the germline V gene are MNHNY and SVGAGI (reference sequence). V shed 7 bases, J shed 6 bases, and the junction held 10 bases outside the gene matches. The CDR3 spans 16 residues.

This clone was observed a handful of times. The rearrangement uses TRBV6-1 and TRBJ1-6; TRBD1 aligns across 7 bases. The CDR3 is 14 amino acids. The V gene's germline CDR1 is MNHNS and CDR2 SASEGT. Unmatched junction bases numbered 6, after V lost 8 bases and J lost 5 bases. Here the CDR3 DNA reads TGTGCCAGCGGTAGACAGGGTAATAATTCACCCCTCCACTTT. Protein sequence: CASGRQGNNSPLHF.